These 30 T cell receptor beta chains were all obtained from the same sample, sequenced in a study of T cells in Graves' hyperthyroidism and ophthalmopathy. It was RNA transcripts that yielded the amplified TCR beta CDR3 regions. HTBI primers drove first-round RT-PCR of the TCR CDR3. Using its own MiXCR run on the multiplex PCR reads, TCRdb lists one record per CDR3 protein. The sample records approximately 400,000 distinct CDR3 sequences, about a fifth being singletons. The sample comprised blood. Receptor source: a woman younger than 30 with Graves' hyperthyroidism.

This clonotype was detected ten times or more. CDR3 coding DNA: TGTGCCATCAGTGCGGTGCGGACAGACTCTGGAAACACCATATATTTT. This encodes CAISAVRTDSGNTIYF. This chain joins TRBV10-3 and TRBJ1-3, with D possibly TRBD1 on 6 matching bases. Germline V gene data show CDR1 as ENHRY and CDR2 as SYGVKD. This CDR3 is built from 16 residues. The V end was cut by 4 bases, the J end by 0 bases, with 13 bases between.

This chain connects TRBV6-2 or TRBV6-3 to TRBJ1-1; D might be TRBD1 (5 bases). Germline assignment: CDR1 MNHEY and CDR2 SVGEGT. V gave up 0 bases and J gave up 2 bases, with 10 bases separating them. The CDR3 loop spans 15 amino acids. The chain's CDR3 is CASSYSGGINTEAFF. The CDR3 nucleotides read TGTGCCAGCAGTTACTCTGGGGGAATCAACACTGAAGCTTTCTTT.

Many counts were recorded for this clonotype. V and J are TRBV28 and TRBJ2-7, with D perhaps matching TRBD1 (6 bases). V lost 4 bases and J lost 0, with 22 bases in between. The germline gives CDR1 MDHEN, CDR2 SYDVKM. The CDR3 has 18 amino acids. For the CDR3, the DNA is TGTGCCAGCAGTTCTATCACTAGACAGGACCGGAGCTCCTACGAGCAGTACTTC. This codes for CASSSITRQDRSSYEQYF.

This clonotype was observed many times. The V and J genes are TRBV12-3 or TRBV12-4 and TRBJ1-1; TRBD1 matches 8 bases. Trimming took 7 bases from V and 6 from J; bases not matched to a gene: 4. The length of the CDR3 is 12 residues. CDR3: CASTLDRAEAFF. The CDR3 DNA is TGTGCCAGCACATTGGACAGGGCTGAAGCTTTCTTT.

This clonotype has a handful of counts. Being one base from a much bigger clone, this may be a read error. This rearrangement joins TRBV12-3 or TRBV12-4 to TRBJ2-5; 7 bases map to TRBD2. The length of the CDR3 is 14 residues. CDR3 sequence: CASSYRDYQETKYF. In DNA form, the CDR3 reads TGTGCCAGCAGTTACCGGGACTACCAAGAGACCAAGTACTTC.

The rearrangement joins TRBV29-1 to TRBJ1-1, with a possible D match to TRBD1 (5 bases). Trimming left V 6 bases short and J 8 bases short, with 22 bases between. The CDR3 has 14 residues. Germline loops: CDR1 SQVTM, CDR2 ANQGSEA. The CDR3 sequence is CSVRDRLLVEEAFF. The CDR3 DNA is TGCAGCGTCCGGGACCGACTACTCGTAGAGGAAGCTTTCTTT.

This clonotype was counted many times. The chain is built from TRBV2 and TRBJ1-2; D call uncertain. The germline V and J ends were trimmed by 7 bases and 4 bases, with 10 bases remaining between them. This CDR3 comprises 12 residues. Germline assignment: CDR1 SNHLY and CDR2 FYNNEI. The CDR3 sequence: CASKRISYGYTF. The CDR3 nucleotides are TGTGCCAGCAAAAGGATCTCCTATGGCTACACCTTC.

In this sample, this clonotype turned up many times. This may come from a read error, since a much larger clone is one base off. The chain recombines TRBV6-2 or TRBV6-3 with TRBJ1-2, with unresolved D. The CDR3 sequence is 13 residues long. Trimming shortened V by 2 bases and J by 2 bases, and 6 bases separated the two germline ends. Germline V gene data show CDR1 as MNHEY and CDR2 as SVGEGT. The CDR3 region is CASSYGWNYGYTF. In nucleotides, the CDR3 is TGTGCCAGCAGTTACGGGTGGAACTATGGCTACACCTTC.

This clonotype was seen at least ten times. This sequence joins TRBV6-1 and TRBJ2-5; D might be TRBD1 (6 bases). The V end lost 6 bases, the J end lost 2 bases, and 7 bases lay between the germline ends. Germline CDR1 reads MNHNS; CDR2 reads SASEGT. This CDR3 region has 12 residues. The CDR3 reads CASSQGQETQYF. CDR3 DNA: TGTGCCAGCAGCCAGGGGCAAGAGACCCAGTACTTC.

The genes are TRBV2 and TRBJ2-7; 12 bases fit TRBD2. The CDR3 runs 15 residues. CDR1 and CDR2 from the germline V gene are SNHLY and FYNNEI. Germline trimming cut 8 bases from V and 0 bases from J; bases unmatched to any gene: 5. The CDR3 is CASAGLAGPSYEQYF. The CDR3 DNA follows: TGTGCCAGCGCCGGACTAGCGGGGCCCTCCTACGAGCAGTACTTC.

The DNA for the CDR3 is TGTGCCACACGGGGGAATGGAGCTGAAGCTTTCTTT. It yields the protein CATRGNGAEAFF. The genes are TRBV24-1 and TRBJ1-1, with D possibly TRBD1 on 5 matching bases. This CDR3 contains 12 residues. Germline V gene data show CDR1 as KGHDR and CDR2 as SFDVKD. V was trimmed by 10 bases and J by 6 bases, leaving 14 bases between them.

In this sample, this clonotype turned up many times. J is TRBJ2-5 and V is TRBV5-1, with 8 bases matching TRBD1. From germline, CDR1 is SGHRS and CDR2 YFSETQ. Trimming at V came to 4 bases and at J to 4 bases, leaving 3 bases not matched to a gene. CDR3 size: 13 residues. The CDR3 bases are TGCGCCAGCAGCGACGGACAGGGAGAGACCCAGTACTTC. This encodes CASSDGQGETQYF.

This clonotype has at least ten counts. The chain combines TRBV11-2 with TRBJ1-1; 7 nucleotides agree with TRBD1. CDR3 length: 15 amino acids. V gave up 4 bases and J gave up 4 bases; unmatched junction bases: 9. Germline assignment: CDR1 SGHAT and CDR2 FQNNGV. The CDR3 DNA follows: TGTGCCAGCAGCTGGGGCGAAGGGGGCTCCACTGAAGCTTTCTTT. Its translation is CASSWGEGGSTEAFF.

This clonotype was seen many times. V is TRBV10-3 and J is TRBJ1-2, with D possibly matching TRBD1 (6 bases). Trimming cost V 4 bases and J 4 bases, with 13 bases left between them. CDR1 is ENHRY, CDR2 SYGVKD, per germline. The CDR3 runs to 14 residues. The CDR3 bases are TGTGCCATCAGTGTGGGGGGCGCTGTCTATGGCTACACCTTC. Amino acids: CAISVGGAVYGYTF.

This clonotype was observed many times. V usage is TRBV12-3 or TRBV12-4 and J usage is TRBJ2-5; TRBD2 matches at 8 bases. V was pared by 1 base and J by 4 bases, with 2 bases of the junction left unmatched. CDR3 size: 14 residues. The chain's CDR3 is CASSLVGGAETQYF. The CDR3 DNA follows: TGTGCCAGCAGTTTAGTCGGGGGGGCAGAGACCCAGTACTTC.

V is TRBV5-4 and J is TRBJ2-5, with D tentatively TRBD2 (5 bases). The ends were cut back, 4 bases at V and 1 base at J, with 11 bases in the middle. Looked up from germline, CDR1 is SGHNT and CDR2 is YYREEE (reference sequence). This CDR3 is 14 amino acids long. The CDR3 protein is CASSPPGVQETQYF. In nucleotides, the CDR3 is TGTGCCAGCAGCCCCCCCGGGGTCCAAGAGACCCAGTACTTC.

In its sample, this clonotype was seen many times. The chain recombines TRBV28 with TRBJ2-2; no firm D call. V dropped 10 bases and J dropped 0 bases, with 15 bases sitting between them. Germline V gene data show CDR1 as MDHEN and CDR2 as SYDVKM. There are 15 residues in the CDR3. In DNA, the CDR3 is TGTGCCACCTACACCCCAGAAACGAACACCGGGGAGCTGTTTTTT. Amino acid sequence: CATYTPETNTGELFF.

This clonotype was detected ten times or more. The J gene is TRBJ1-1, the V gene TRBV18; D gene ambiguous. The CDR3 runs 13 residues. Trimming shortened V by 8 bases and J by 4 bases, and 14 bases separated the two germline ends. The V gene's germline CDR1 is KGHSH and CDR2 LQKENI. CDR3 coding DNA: TGTGCCAGCAGCCCCCCTCGGGGCACTGAAGCTTTCTTT. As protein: CASSPPRGTEAFF.

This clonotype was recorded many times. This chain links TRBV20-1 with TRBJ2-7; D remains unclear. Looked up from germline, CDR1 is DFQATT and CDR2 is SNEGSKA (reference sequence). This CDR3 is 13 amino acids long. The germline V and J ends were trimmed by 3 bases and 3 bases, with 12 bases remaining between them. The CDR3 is CSASVGIIYEQYF. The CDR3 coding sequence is TGCAGTGCTAGTGTGGGCATAATCTACGAGCAGTACTTC.

CDR3 nucleotides: TGTGCCAGCAGTTACCGAAACTATGGCTACACCTTC. This sequence encodes CASSYRNYGYTF. V is TRBV6-5 and J is TRBJ1-2; D ambiguous. V lost 2 bases to trimming and J lost 2 bases, with 3 bases between them. Germline CDR1 reads MNHEY; CDR2 reads SVGAGI. The CDR3 contains 12 residues.

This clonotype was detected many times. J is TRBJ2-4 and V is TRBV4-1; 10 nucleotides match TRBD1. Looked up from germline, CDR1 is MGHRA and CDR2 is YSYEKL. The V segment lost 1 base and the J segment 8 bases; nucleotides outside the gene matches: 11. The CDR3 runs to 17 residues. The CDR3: CASSQVLSRDRGDIQYF. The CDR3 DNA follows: TGCGCCAGCAGCCAAGTACTGTCCCGGGACAGGGGTGACATTCAGTACTTC.

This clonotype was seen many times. The DNA for the CDR3 is TGTGCCAGTAGTATAGGGGGGACAGGGGAAAGGGAAGGCAATCAGCCCCAGCATTTT. It specifies CASSIGGTGEREGNQPQHF. The V and J genes are TRBV19 and TRBJ1-5, with TRBD1 matching over 10 bases. V shed 1 base, J shed 2 bases, and the junction held 11 bases outside the gene matches. This CDR3 has 19 residues. The germline CDR1 and CDR2 sequences are LNHDA and SQIVND (reference sequence).

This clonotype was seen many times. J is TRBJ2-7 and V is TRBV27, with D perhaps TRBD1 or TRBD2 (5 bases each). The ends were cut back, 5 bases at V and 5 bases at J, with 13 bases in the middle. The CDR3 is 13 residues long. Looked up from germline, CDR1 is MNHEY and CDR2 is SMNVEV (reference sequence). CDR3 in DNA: TGTGCCAGCAGTGTTCTAGGGACCAACGAGCAGTACTTC. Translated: CASSVLGTNEQYF.

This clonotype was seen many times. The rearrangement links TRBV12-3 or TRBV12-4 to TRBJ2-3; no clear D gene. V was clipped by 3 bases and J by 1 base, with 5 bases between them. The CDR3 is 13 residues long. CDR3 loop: CASSFTRTDTQYF. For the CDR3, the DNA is TGTGCCAGCAGTTTTACTCGCACAGATACGCAGTATTTT.

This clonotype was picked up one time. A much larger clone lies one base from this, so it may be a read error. CDR3 protein: CASSFLQDGNTIYF. In DNA form, the CDR3 reads TGTGCCAGCAGCTTTTTACAGGATGGAAACACCATATATTTT. The chain combines TRBV7-9 with TRBJ1-3, with D maybe TRBD1 (5 bases). The CDR3 is 14 amino acids. Trimming removed 3 bases at V and 3 bases at J, with 9 bases between. The germline gives CDR1 SEHNR, CDR2 FQNEAQ (reference sequence).

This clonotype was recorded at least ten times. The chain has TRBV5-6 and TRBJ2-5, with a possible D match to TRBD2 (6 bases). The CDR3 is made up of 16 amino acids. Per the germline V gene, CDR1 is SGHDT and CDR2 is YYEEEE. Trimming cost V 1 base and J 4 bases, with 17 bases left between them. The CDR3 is CASSLRQRVLRETQYF. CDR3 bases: TGTGCCAGCAGCTTGCGTCAGCGGGTTTTGAGAGAGACCCAGTACTTC.

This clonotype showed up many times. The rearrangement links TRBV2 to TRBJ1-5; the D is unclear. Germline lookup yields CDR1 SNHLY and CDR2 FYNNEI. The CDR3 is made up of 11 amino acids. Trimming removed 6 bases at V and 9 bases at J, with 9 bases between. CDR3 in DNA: TGTGCCAGCAGCTCCCTGGGGCCCCAGCATTTT. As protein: CASSSLGPQHF.

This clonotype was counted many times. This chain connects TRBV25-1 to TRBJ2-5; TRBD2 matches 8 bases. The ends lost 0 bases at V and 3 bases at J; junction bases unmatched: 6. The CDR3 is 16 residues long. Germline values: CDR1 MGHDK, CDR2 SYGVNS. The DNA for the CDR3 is TGTGCCAGCAGTGAATATGGCCGGGGGGGCGAAGAGACCCAGTACTTC. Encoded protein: CASSEYGRGGEETQYF.

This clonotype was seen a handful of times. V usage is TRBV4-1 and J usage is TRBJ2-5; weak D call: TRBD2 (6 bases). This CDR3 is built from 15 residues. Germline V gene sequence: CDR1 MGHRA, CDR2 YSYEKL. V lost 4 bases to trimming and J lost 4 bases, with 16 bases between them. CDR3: CASSPRGLNRETQYF. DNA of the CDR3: TGCGCCAGCAGCCCCCGTGGACTAAATAGAGAGACCCAGTACTTC.

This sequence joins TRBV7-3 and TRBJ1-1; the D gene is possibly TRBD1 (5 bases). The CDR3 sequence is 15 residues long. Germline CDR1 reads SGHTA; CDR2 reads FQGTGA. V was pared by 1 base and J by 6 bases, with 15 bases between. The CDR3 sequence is CASSLRGGYSAEAFF. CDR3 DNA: TGTGCCAGCAGCTTAAGGGGGGGGTACAGCGCTGAAGCTTTCTTT.